This entry lists 10 T cell receptor beta chains sequenced from one sample in a study of T cell changes during pregnancy in multiple sclerosis. Generated by immunoSEQ multiplex PCR, the TCRdb table keeps only in-frame clones and is missing some. The sample holds some 95,000 clones, around 94% seen once. This sample comprised peripheral blood, obtained in the first trimester of pregnancy. These receptor sequences come from a female donor with multiple sclerosis, enrolled in a pregnancy study.

The chain is built from TRBV28 and TRBJ1-1, with TRBD1 matching over 12 bases. Per germline, CDR1 MDHEN and CDR2 SYDVKM. This CDR3 is built from 18 residues. Trimming cost V 6 bases and J 0 bases; bases outside gene matches: 11. The CDR3 nucleotides read TGTGCCAGCAGCCAGTTGGCCGGGACAGGGGGCATGAACACTGAAGCTTTCTTT. Its protein is CASSQLAGTGGMNTEAFF.

This chain connects TRBV13 to TRBJ2-1, with D possibly TRBD2 on 6 matching bases. CDR1 is PRHDT, CDR2 FYEKMQ, per germline (reference sequence). Between the trimmed V and J ends, which lost 0 bases and 7 bases, there was a span of 7 bases. CDR3 length equals 13 residues. The CDR3 DNA reads TGTGCCAGCAGCTTAGGCGGGGGTAATGAGCAGTTCTTC. The encoded protein is CASSLGGGNEQFF.

The chain couples TRBV28 to TRBJ1-1; D unclear. The germline gives CDR1 MDHEN, CDR2 SYDVKM. Trimming removed 7 bases from V and 0 bases from J, with 18 bases in between. The CDR3 runs to 16 residues. The DNA for the CDR3 is TGTGCCAGCAATCCTGTGGGCAGACCTATGAACACTGAAGCTTTCTTT. Translated, it gives CASNPVGRPMNTEAFF.

This clone was seen once. The chain carries TRBV30 and TRBJ2-2, with 10 bases that match TRBD2. J lost 6 bases, V lost 3 bases, and 10 bases had no gene match. Germline assignment: CDR1 GTSNPN and CDR2 SVGIG (reference sequence). This CDR3 region has 16 residues. The CDR3 coding sequence is TGTGCCTGGAGCAAATCTAGCGGGAGAGTCGCCGGGGAGCTGTTTTTT. Translated: CAWSKSSGRVAGELFF.

The chain is built from TRBV28 and TRBJ1-1, with D unclear. The CDR3 consists of 15 residues. Germline loops: CDR1 MDHEN, CDR2 SYDVKM. With 2 bases removed from V and 4 bases from J, the gap between germline ends came to 14 bases. CDR3 region: CASSLGLIGGTEAFF. Written as DNA, the CDR3 is TGTGCCAGCAGTTTAGGTCTGATCGGTGGCACTGAAGCTTTCTTT.

This sequence joins TRBV11-2 and TRBJ2-7; D is possibly TRBD2 (6 bases). CDR3 length: 12 residues. The germline V gene has CDR1 SGHAT and CDR2 FQNNGV. Trimming left V 5 bases short and J 7 bases short, with 12 bases between. The CDR3 here is CASSLTGVEQYF. The CDR3 region has the DNA TGTGCCAGCAGCCTGACGGGGGTTGAGCAGTACTTC.

The chain joins TRBV30 to TRBJ1-1; D possibly corresponds to TRBD1 (6 bases). The CDR3 runs to 13 residues. Deletions cut 2 bases from V and 4 bases from J, with 11 bases between. Germline V gene lookup returns CDR1 GTSNPN and CDR2 SVGIG (reference sequence). Here the CDR3 DNA reads TGTGCCTGGAGTAACAAAGGGGGCACTGAAGCTTTCTTT. Encoded protein: CAWSNKGGTEAFF. The variable domain in full, completed from reference TRBV30 and TRBJ1-1, reads SQTIHQWPATLVQPVGSPLSLECTVEGTSNPNLYWYRQAAGRGLQLLFYSVGIGQISSEVPQNLSASRPQDRQFILSSKKLLLSDSGFYLCAWSNKGGTEAFFGQGTRLTVV.

The CDR3: CASSLYSYGYTF. DNA of the CDR3: TGTGCCAGCAGCTTATACTCGTATGGCTACACCTTC. The chain uses TRBV7-2 and TRBJ1-2; no clear D gene. CDR1 is SGHTA, CDR2 FQGNSA, per germline. The germline V and J ends were trimmed by 2 bases and 5 bases, with 6 bases remaining between them. There are 12 residues in the CDR3.

This chain connects TRBV28 to TRBJ2-7, with 8 positions matching TRBD1. V dropped 3 bases and J dropped 4; count of bases not matched to a gene: 11. CDR1 is MDHEN and CDR2 is SYDVKM in the germline V gene. The CDR3 has 16 residues. CDR3 protein: CASSFLTGQGTYEQYF. The CDR3 nucleotides read TGTGCCAGCAGTTTCCTAACCGGACAGGGTACGTACGAGCAGTACTTC. The full variable domain, completed using reference TRBV28 and TRBJ2-7, is DVKVTQSSRYLVKRTGEKVFLECVQDMDHENMFWYRQDPGLGLRLIYFSYDVKMKEKGDIPEGYSVSREKKERFSLILESASTNQTSMYLCASSFLTGQGTYEQYFGPGTRLTVT.

The V and J genes are TRBV27 and TRBJ2-1, with TRBD2 matching over 12 bases. The germline CDR1 and CDR2 sequences are MNHEY and SMNVEV (reference sequence). This CDR3 is built from 13 residues. The ends lost 6 bases at V and 8 bases at J; junction bases unmatched: 2. In nucleotides, the CDR3 is TGTGCCAGCAGGACTAGCGGGAGCTATGAGCAGTTCTTC. It translates to CASRTSGSYEQFF.